This T cell receptor beta chain was recorded in a study of T cell repertoires in cytomegalovirus infection. Study details: In public TCR beta signatures, there were indications of both CMV infection and matching HLA type. Findings of the study overall: Clonotype analysis showed dominance of the ex vivo response by HLA-C-restricted CMV-specific TCR beta clonotypes. Cumulative public TCR beta family frequency identified carriers of CMV plus the relevant HLA.

In TCRdb, the reads were re-called with MiXCR into one record per CDR3 protein. There are some 280,000 distinct CDR3 sequences in the sample; approximately 14% occur only once, and around 8.1% lies in the top ten. There are 19 residues in the CDR3. Deletions cut 0 bases from V and 0 bases from J, with 15 bases between. CDR1 is MNHEY and CDR2 is SVGAGI in the germline V gene. This clonotype was counted many times. Its antigen is not identified. This TCR came from a human donor in good health (CMV status not recorded). Some clones in this sample may be carry-over from other donors' samples. The chain employs TRBV6-5 and TRBJ1-6; a possible D gene is TRBD1 (6 bases). Sequenced sample: PBMCs. CDR3 DNA: TGTGCCAGCAGTTACTCGGGGGCGGGTACCGTCTCCTATAATTCACCCCTCCACTTT. Amino acid sequence: CASSYSGAGTVSYNSPLHF.